Listed below are T cell receptor beta chains from one sample, sequenced in a study of blood T cells in healthy people across ages. TCRdb itself ran the 5' RACE reads through MiXCR, one entry per CDR3 protein. The sample includes approximately 1,000,000 distinct CDR3 sequences, more than 30% of them seen just once. The specimen was blood. The receptors were gathered from a man aged 18 to 29 in good health. CDR3s include the opening cysteine and the closing phenylalanine or tryptophan. Fields, in order: clone size, V gene, CDR3 protein. Size values are once, few and many counts, or a class for expanded clones, and some rows have none.

abundance: -; v_gene: TRBV5-1; CDR3aa: CASSKRQGINIQYF
abundance: -; v_gene: TRBV12-3/TRBV12-4; CDR3aa: CASSFLAGDNTEAFF
abundance: few; v_gene: TRBV27; CDR3aa: CASRSQGPHTEAFF
abundance: few; v_gene: TRBV29-1; CDR3aa: CSVEGTTYNEQFF
abundance: -; v_gene: TRBV3-1; CDR3aa: CASSQSDNTEAFF
abundance: few; v_gene: TRBV7-9; CDR3aa: CASSIRGLASDTQYF
abundance: -; v_gene: TRBV12-3/TRBV12-4; CDR3aa: CASSHSGNEQYF
abundance: few; v_gene: TRBV29-1; CDR3aa: CSVEDRGQRSYEQYF
abundance: many; v_gene: TRBV20-1; CDR3aa: CSARPGPRTSNQPQHF
abundance: few; v_gene: TRBV19; CDR3aa: CASSIPPQMGNQPQHF
abundance: -; v_gene: TRBV5-6; CDR3aa: CASSLGWGSYQPQHF
abundance: -; v_gene: TRBV2; CDR3aa: CASSATRQGLDYGYTF
abundance: -; v_gene: TRBV20-1; CDR3aa: CSASRQYSNQPQHF
abundance: -; v_gene: TRBV6-5; CDR3aa: CASSYNKAGELFF
abundance: -; v_gene: TRBV4-1; CDR3aa: CASSVTPGYGYTF
abundance: -; v_gene: TRBV20-1; CDR3aa: CSAREDGFYGYTF
abundance: -; v_gene: TRBV7-9; CDR3aa: CTSRSWTLSQETQYF
abundance: few; v_gene: TRBV10-3; CDR3aa: CAISELAGVPYEQYF
abundance: few; v_gene: TRBV7-2; CDR3aa: CASSSEAEDTQYF
abundance: many; v_gene: TRBV29-1; CDR3aa: CSGFDSAPQETQYF
abundance: few; v_gene: TRBV10-3; CDR3aa: CAISPLAVFNEQFF
abundance: -; v_gene: TRBV7-9; CDR3aa: CASSRSGRDRAYNEQFF
abundance: -; v_gene: TRBV5-1; CDR3aa: CASREVQETQYF
abundance: -; v_gene: TRBV14; CDR3aa: CASSFTTVPLYNEQFF
abundance: -; v_gene: TRBV29-1; CDR3aa: CSVLPRTGGTDTQYF
abundance: -; v_gene: TRBV11-2; CDR3aa: CASSQYQTQETQYF
abundance: -; v_gene: TRBV20-1; CDR3aa: CSAALSGRSNTGELFF
abundance: -; v_gene: TRBV7-3; CDR3aa: CASSIERGSTDTQYF
abundance: -; v_gene: TRBV9; CDR3aa: CASSTRSGDTGELFF
abundance: few; v_gene: TRBV2; CDR3aa: CASRLRGRGYGYTF
abundance: -; v_gene: TRBV12-3/TRBV12-4; CDR3aa: CASRAEAGTELFF
abundance: -; v_gene: TRBV7-9; CDR3aa: CASSYDVGGSSYNSPLHF
abundance: many; v_gene: TRBV20-1; CDR3aa: CSARGGSSYEQYF
abundance: -; v_gene: TRBV5-5; CDR3aa: CASSARDMENTEAFF
abundance: -; v_gene: TRBV20-1; CDR3aa: CSARDLRAFIPLHF
abundance: few; v_gene: TRBV20-1; CDR3aa: CSASGGGGRTPLHF
abundance: -; v_gene: TRBV29-1; CDR3aa: CSVVPGTGGVDEQFF
abundance: few; v_gene: TRBV7-9; CDR3aa: CASSGTSSTDTQYF
abundance: few; v_gene: TRBV19; CDR3aa: CASTPHQGDNQPQHF
abundance: once; v_gene: TRBV6-6; CDR3aa: CASSSTGTTADTQYF
abundance: -; v_gene: TRBV6-5; CDR3aa: CASSYRQPRFNEQFF
abundance: -; v_gene: TRBV12-3/TRBV12-4; CDR3aa: CASSLWGQGLPNNEQFF
abundance: -; v_gene: TRBV6-2/TRBV6-3; CDR3aa: CASSYDRPLNTEAFF
abundance: few; v_gene: TRBV7-6; CDR3aa: CASSLLAGRAKANYGYTF
abundance: few; v_gene: TRBV12-3/TRBV12-4; CDR3aa: CASSTSGTGIGYGYTF
abundance: -; v_gene: TRBV7-3; CDR3aa: CASSLNGGGNTDTQYF
abundance: -; v_gene: TRBV7-9; CDR3aa: CASSLKHPGTAFSGANVLTF
abundance: -; v_gene: TRBV7-3; CDR3aa: CASSLTPPGELFF
abundance: -; v_gene: TRBV20-1; CDR3aa: CSAGFSSIQYF
abundance: few; v_gene: TRBV12-3/TRBV12-4; CDR3aa: CASSEQGVYYGYTF